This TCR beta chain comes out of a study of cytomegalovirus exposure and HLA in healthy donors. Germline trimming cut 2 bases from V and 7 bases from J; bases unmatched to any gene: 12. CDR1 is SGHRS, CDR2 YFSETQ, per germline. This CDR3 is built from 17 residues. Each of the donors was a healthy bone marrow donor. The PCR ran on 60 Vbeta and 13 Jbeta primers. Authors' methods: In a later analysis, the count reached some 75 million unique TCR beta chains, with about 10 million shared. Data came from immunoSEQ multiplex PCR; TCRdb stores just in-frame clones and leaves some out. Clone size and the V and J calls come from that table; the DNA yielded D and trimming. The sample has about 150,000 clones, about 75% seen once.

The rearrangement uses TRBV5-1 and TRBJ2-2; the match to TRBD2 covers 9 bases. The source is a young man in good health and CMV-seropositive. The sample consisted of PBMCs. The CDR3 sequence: CASSFSYLAGRGGELFF. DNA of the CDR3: TGCGCCAGCAGCTTTTCATACCTAGCGGGGAGAGGCGGGGAGCTGTTTTTT.